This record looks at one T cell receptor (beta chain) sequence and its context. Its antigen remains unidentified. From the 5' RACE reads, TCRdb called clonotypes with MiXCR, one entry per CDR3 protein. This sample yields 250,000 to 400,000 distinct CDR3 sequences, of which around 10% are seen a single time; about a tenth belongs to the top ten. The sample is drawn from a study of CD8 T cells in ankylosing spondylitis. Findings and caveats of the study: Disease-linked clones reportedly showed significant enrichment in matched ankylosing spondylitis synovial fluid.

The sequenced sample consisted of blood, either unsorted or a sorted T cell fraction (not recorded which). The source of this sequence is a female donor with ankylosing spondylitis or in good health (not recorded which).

CDR3 amino acids: CASSFVPDRGYTF. CDR3 bases: TGCGCCAGCAGCTTCGTACCGGATCGTGGCTACACCTTC. The chain carries TRBV5-1 and TRBJ1-2; D ambiguous. This CDR3 has 13 residues. V shed 2 bases and J shed 7 bases, with 12 bases lying between them. Germline V CDR1 and CDR2: SGHRS, YFSETQ.